These 24 T cell receptor beta chains originate from one sample sequenced in a study of shared clonotypes between healthy human individuals. Measured with immunoSEQ multiplex PCR; TCRdb has only the in-frame clones, and not every one. This table has about 1 million clones, approximately 72% appearing once. Material for sequencing was memory CD4+ T cells sorted from blood. Subset here: CD45RA-negative fraction. These receptors were obtained from a man aged 18 to 30 in good health.

This chain uses TRBV6-5 with TRBJ2-1, with D possibly matching TRBD1 (5 bases). The CDR3 contains 14 residues. Trimming left V 6 bases short and J 4 bases short, with 13 bases between. Per germline, CDR1 MNHEY and CDR2 SVGAGI. The CDR3 loop reads CASRKQGPYNEQFF. The CDR3 DNA reads TGTGCCAGCAGGAAGCAGGGTCCTTACAATGAGCAGTTCTTC.

This clone has only a few counts. CDR3 sequence: CAITRGGLGEQYF. The CDR3 DNA reads TGTGCCATCACACGCGGCGGTTTGGGAGAGCAGTACTTC. The J gene is TRBJ2-7, the V gene TRBV10-3; no clear D gene. This CDR3 comprises 13 residues. Germline CDR1 reads ENHRY; CDR2 reads SYGVKD. Between the trimmed V and J ends, which lost 7 bases and 7 bases, there was a span of 17 bases.

This clone was detected a few times. A far larger clone is off by one base, so a read error is likely. The chain links TRBV11-2 to TRBJ2-2; D is ambiguous. Trimming took off 1 base at V and 7 bases at J, with 4 bases between the two ends. This CDR3 is 12 amino acids long. The germline V gene encodes CDR1 SGHAT and CDR2 FQNNGV. The CDR3 DNA is TGTGCCAGCAGCTTAGCTGGCGGGGAGCTGTTTTTT. Translating it yields CASSLAGGELFF. Complete variable domain (other parts from reference TRBV11-2 and TRBJ2-2): EAGVAQSPRYKIIEKRQSVAFWCNPISGHATLYWYQQILGQGPKLLIQFQNNGVVDDSQLPKDRFSAERLKGVDSTLKIQPAKLEDSAVYLCASSLAGGELFFGEGSRLTVL.

This chain joins TRBV7-6 and TRBJ2-3; D is possibly TRBD1 (5 bases). The germline V and J ends were trimmed by 1 base and 2 bases, with 16 bases remaining between them. The CDR3 is 17 residues long. Germline V CDR1 and CDR2: SGHVS, FNYEAQ. The CDR3 region is CASSLGGLMIYTDTQYF. For the CDR3, the DNA is TGTGCCAGCAGCTTAGGGGGCCTAATGATTTACACAGATACGCAGTATTTT.

This rearrangement joins TRBV2 to TRBJ2-7, with 15 nucleotides matching TRBD2. V gave up 4 bases and J gave up 7 bases; unmatched junction bases: 11. Looked up from germline, CDR1 is SNHLY and CDR2 is FYNNEI. This CDR3 region has 17 residues. The CDR3: CASSGEPGLAGGREQYF. CDR3 bases: TGTGCCAGCAGTGGCGAGCCGGGACTAGCGGGAGGAAGAGAGCAGTACTTC.

CDR3 sequence: CASRPGTTNEKLFF. The CDR3 DNA sequence: TGTGCCAGCCGCCCGGGCACAACTAATGAAAAACTGTTTTTT. The genes are TRBV13 and TRBJ1-4; D remains ambiguous. The CDR3 has 14 amino acids. Trimming pared 8 bases from V and 0 bases from J, leaving 10 bases between. Germline CDR1 and CDR2: PRHDT and FYEKMQ (reference sequence).

This chain links TRBV7-9 with TRBJ2-7; D perhaps matches TRBD2 (5 bases). The length of the CDR3 is 12 residues. Germline V CDR1 and CDR2: SEHNR, FQNEAQ (reference sequence). Trimming stripped 6 bases from V and 0 bases from J, with 6 bases between. CDR3 DNA: TGTGCCAGCAGGGAGGTCTCCTACGAGCAGTACTTC. It translates to CASREVSYEQYF.

The chain uses TRBV7-3 and TRBJ2-3; TRBD2 aligns across 10 bases. V lost 2 bases and J lost 2; bases outside the gene matches: 7. CDR3 length: 17 residues. Germline V gene lookup returns CDR1 SGHTA and CDR2 FQGTGA. This CDR3 is CASSLEASGGITDTQYF. As DNA, the CDR3 is TGTGCCAGCAGCTTAGAGGCTAGCGGGGGTATCACAGATACGCAGTATTTT. The entire variable domain, with the rest obtained from reference TRBV7-3 and TRBJ2-3, is as follows: GAGVSQTPSNKVTEKGKYVELRCDPISGHTALYWYRQSLGQGPEFLIYFQGTGAADDSGLPNDRFFAVRPEGSVSTLKIQRTERGDSAVYLCASSLEASGGITDTQYFGPGTRLTVL.

The chain uses TRBV5-1 and TRBJ1-2; weak D call: TRBD1 (6 bases). The CDR3 sequence is 14 residues long. Germline CDR1 and CDR2: SGHRS and YFSETQ. With 0 bases removed from V and 8 bases from J, the gap between germline ends came to 14 bases. The CDR3 region has the DNA TGCGCCAGCAGCTTGGATTTAACAGGGCAAGGCTACACCTTC. This encodes CASSLDLTGQGYTF.

In its sample, this clone was seen once. CDR3: CASSRDGGGLSYNEQFF. CDR3 coding DNA: TGTGCCAGCAGCCGGGACGGAGGAGGGCTGTCCTACAATGAGCAGTTCTTC. V is TRBV5-4 and J is TRBJ2-1; D is perhaps TRBD2 (6 bases). The germline gives CDR1 SGHNT, CDR2 YYREEE (reference sequence). With 4 bases removed from V and 1 base from J, the gap between germline ends came to 18 bases. The CDR3 is made up of 17 amino acids.

Of note for this clone: Within the sample, other DNA sequences also encode this same CDR3. The chain employs TRBV5-6 and TRBJ2-7; 8 bases match TRBD1. This CDR3 spans 13 amino acids. CDR1 SGHDT and CDR2 YYEEEE come from the germline V gene. The V and J ends lost 4 bases and 5 bases, in that order; junction bases with no gene match: 5. The CDR3 sequence is CASSLDRVNEQYF. In DNA, the CDR3 is TGTGCCAGCAGCCTGGACAGGGTCAACGAGCAGTACTTC.

This chain joins TRBV6-1 and TRBJ1-5; D is undetermined. CDR1 is MNHNS, CDR2 SASEGT, per germline. This CDR3 spans 12 amino acids. Trimming stripped 2 bases from V and 9 bases from J, with 8 bases between. In nucleotides, the CDR3 is TGTGCCAGCAGTGAACCAACCGTGCCCCAGCATTTT. Translating it yields CASSEPTVPQHF.

The chain is built from TRBV19 and TRBJ1-2, with 12 bases aligning to TRBD1. The V gene's germline CDR1 is LNHDA and CDR2 SQIVND (reference sequence). Trimming cost V 4 bases and J 4 bases; bases outside gene matches: 7. CDR3 length: 16 amino acids. CDR3 in DNA: TGTGCCAGTAGTAGCGGGACAGGGGGCATGGGCTATGGCTACACCTTC. Protein product: CASSSGTGGMGYGYTF.

The chain links TRBV6-6 to TRBJ1-6; D perhaps matches TRBD1 (6 bases). The CDR3 extends over 16 amino acids. V was shortened by 6 bases and J by 3 bases, with 15 bases between the two germline ends. Germline V gene data show CDR1 as MNHNY and CDR2 as SVGAGI (reference sequence). CDR3 nucleotides: TGTGCCAGCAGGGCCCCCTCGACAGGCTATAATTCACCCCTCCACTTT. Translating gives CASRAPSTGYNSPLHF.

The V and J genes are TRBV29-1 and TRBJ2-7, with TRBD1 matching over 7 bases. Germline assignment: CDR1 SQVTM and CDR2 ANQGSEA. The CDR3 is 13 residues long. J gave up 7 bases and V 4 bases, and 10 bases lay outside the gene matches. In DNA, the CDR3 is TGCAGCGTTGTGGGAGACAGGGAGTGGGAGCAGTACTTC. Translated, it gives CSVVGDREWEQYF.

The gene calls are TRBV4-3 and TRBJ1-1; 7 bases are shared with TRBD1. Per the germline V gene, CDR1 is LGHNA and CDR2 is YSLEER. The ends lost 1 base at V and 3 bases at J; junction bases unmatched: 8. The CDR3 has 16 residues. The CDR3 DNA reads as TGCGCCAGCAGCCAAGCCCTTGTTCAGGGGGACACTGAAGCTTTCTTT. It translates to CASSQALVQGDTEAFF.

The chain combines TRBV7-2 with TRBJ2-5; no clear D gene. V was shortened by 2 bases and J by 2 bases, with 6 bases between the two germline ends. Germline V gives CDR1 SGHTA, CDR2 FQGNSA. This CDR3 contains 13 residues. The CDR3 DNA follows: TGTGCCAGCAGCTTATCCAGGCAAGAGACCCAGTACTTC. Its translation is CASSLSRQETQYF.

The CDR3 region is CASSVAEAGGRDTQYF. The CDR3 DNA is TGTGCCAGCAGCGTAGCGGAAGCGGGAGGGCGAGATACGCAGTATTTT. The rearrangement links TRBV9 to TRBJ2-3; the match to TRBD2 covers 10 bases. CDR3 size: 16 residues. V dropped 0 bases and J dropped 5; count of bases not matched to a gene: 6. Germline V CDR1 and CDR2: SGDLS, YYNGEE.

This chain connects TRBV23-1 to TRBJ1-6; D gene unclear. TRBV23-1 is an ORF, with its function uncertain. The CDR3 extends over 15 amino acids. Trimming took off 0 bases at V and 13 bases at J, with 16 bases between the two ends. The CDR3 spells CASSQSDRAKCPLHF. The CDR3 nucleotides are TGCGCCAGCAGTCAATCGGATAGGGCGAAGTGTCCCCTCCACTTT.

This rearrangement joins TRBV10-3 to TRBJ2-1, with 11 bases lining up with TRBD2. The V segment lost 4 bases and the J segment 8 bases; nucleotides outside the gene matches: 4. Germline loops: CDR1 ENHRY, CDR2 SYGVKD. This CDR3 comprises 14 residues. CDR3 region: CAISVTSGNYEQFF. The CDR3 bases are TGTGCCATCAGTGTGACTAGCGGGAATTATGAGCAGTTCTTC.

This clone was seen a handful of times. This CDR3 is also generated by other DNA sequences in the sample. For the CDR3, the DNA is TGTGCCAGCAGCGTTGGCCTAGCAGTGAACACCGGGGAGCTGTTTTTT. Amino acid sequence: CASSVGLAVNTGELFF. The rearrangement uses TRBV9 and TRBJ2-2; maybe TRBD2 (5 bases). Trimming left V 2 bases short and J 1 base short, with 12 bases between. The CDR3 contains 16 residues. Germline V CDR1 and CDR2: SGDLS, YYNGEE.

Remarks on this clone: The junction and the germline gene differ at one end; a read error may be behind it. V usage is TRBV7-7 and J usage is TRBJ2-2; 9 nucleotides line up with TRBD2. The CDR3 is 18 residues long. Germline values: CDR1 SSHAT, CDR2 FNYEAQ (reference sequence). CDR3 in amino acids: CASSRTPAGGMNTGELFF. The CDR3 bases are TGTGCTAGCAGCCGGACCCCGGCGGGAGGGATGAACACCGGGGAGCTGTTTTTT.

This rearrangement joins TRBV5-4 to TRBJ2-2; 7 nucleotides line up with TRBD1. This CDR3 is built from 15 residues. Germline CDR1 and CDR2: SGHNT and YYREEE (reference sequence). The ends lost 7 bases at V and 3 bases at J; junction bases unmatched: 9. The CDR3 spells CASATGDSDTGELFF. The CDR3 DNA follows: TGTGCCAGCGCCACAGGGGACAGCGACACCGGGGAGCTGTTTTTT. The full variable domain, in which reference TRBV5-4 and TRBJ2-2 provide the parts outside the CDR3, is ETGVTQSPTHLIKTRGQQVTLRCSSQSGHNTVSWYQQALGQGPQFIFQYYREEENGRGNFPPRFSGLQFPNYSSELNVNALELDDSALYLCASATGDSDTGELFFGEGSRLTVL.

This clone has a handful of counts. V gene TRBV28 combines with J gene TRBJ1-5; D is perhaps TRBD1 (6 bases). The germline gives CDR1 MDHEN, CDR2 SYDVKM. The CDR3 consists of 15 residues. V lost 6 bases, J lost 0 bases, and 12 bases lay in between. The CDR3 sequence: CASRIDRYSNQPQHF. The CDR3 coding sequence is TGTGCCAGCAGAATAGACAGGTATAGCAATCAGCCCCAGCATTTT. Supplemented by reference TRBV28 and TRBJ1-5, the full variable domain reads DVKVTQSSRYLVKRTGEKVFLECVQDMDHENMFWYRQDPGLGLRLIYFSYDVKMKEKGDIPEGYSVSREKKERFSLILESASTNQTSMYLCASRIDRYSNQPQHFGDGTRLSIL.